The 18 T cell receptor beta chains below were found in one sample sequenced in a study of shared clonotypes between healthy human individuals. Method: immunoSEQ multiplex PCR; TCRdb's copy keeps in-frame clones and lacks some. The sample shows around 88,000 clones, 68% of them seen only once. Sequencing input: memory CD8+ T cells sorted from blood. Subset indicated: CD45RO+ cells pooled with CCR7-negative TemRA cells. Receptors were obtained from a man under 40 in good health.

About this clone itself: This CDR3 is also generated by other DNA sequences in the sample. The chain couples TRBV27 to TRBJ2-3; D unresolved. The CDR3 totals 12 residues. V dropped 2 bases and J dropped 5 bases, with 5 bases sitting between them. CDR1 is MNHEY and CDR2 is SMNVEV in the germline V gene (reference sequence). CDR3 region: CASSLNGDTQYF. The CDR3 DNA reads TGTGCCAGCAGTTTAAACGGAGATACGCAGTATTTT.

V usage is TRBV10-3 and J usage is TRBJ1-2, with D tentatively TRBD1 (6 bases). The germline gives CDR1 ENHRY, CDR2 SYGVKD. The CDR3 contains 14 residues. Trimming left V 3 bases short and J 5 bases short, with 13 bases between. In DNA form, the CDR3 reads TGTGCCATCAGTGACCTACAGGGAAGTTATGGCTACACCTTC. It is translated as CAISDLQGSYGYTF.

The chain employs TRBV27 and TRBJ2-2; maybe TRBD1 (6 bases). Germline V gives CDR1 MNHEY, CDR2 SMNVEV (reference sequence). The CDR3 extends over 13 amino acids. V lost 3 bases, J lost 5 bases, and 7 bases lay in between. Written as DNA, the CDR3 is TGTGCCAGCAGTTTCACAGGGACCGGGGAGCTGTTTTTT. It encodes CASSFTGTGELFF.

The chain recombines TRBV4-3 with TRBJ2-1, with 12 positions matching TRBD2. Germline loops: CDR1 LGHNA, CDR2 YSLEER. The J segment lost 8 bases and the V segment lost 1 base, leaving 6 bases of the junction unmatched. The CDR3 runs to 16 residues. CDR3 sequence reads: CASSQVGLAGGYEQFF. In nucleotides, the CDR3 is TGCGCCAGCAGCCAAGTTGGTCTAGCGGGAGGGTATGAGCAGTTCTTC.

The CDR3 nucleotides read TGCGCCAGCAGCTTCCAGGCAGGGCACACAGATACGCAGTATTTT. Its translation is CASSFQAGHTDTQYF. V and J are TRBV5-1 and TRBJ2-3, with D maybe TRBD1 (5 bases). The CDR3 extends over 15 amino acids. Trimming pared 2 bases from V and 2 bases from J, leaving 12 bases between. Germline V CDR1 and CDR2: SGHRS, YFSETQ. Supplemented by reference TRBV5-1 and TRBJ2-3, the full variable domain reads KAGVTQTPRYLIKTRGQQVTLSCSPISGHRSVSWYQQTPGQGLQFLFEYFSETQRNKGNFPGRFSGRQFSNSRSEMNVSTLELGDSALYLCASSFQAGHTDTQYFGPGTRLTVL.

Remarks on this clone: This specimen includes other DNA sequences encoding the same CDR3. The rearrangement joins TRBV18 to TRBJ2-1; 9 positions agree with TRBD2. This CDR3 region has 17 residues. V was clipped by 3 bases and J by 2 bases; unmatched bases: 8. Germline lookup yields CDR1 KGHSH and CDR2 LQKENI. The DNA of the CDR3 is TGTGCCAGCTCACCTACCTTGGCGGGAGGGACCTACAATGAGCAGTTCTTC. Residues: CASSPTLAGGTYNEQFF.

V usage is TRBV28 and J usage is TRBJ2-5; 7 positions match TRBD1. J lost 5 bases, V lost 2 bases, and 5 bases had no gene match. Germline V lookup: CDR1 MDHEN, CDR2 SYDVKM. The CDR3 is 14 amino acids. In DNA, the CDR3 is TGTGCCAGCAGTTTACCGGGACAGACGGAGACCCAGTACTTC. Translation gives CASSLPGQTETQYF.

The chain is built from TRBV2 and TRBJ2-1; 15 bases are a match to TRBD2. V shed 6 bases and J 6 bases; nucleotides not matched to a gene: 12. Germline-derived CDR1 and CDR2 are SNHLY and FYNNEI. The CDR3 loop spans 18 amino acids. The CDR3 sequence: CASSARRTSGRASNEQFF. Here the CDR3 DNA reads TGTGCCAGCAGCGCCCGAAGGACTAGCGGGAGGGCCAGCAATGAGCAGTTCTTC.

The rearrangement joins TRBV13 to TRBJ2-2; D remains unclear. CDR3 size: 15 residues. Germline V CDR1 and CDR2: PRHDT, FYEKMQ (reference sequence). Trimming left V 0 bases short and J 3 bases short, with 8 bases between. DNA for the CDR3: TGTGCCAGCAGCTTAGGTCAGGATGACACCGGGGAGCTGTTTTTT. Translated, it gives CASSLGQDDTGELFF.

In DNA, the CDR3 is TGTGCCAGGACTAGCGGGCTAGACAATGAGCAGTTCTTC. This encodes CARTSGLDNEQFF. The rearrangement joins TRBV2 to TRBJ2-1, with 10 bases that match TRBD2. The V segment lost 9 bases and the J segment 5 bases; nucleotides outside the gene matches: 4. The CDR3 runs to 13 residues. Germline V gene lookup returns CDR1 SNHLY and CDR2 FYNNEI.

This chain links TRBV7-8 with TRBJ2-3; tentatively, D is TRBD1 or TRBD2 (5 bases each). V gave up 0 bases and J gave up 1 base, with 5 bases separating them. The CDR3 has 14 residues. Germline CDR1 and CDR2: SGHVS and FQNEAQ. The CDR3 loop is CASSLAGGTDTQYF. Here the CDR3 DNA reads TGTGCCAGCAGCTTAGCGGGGGGCACAGATACGCAGTATTTT.

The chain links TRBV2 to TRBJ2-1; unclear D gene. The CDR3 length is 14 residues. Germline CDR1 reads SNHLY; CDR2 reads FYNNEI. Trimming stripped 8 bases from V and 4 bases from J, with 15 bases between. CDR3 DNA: TGTGCCAGCCTCTGGACGGAAACATACAATGAGCAGTTCTTC. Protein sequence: CASLWTETYNEQFF. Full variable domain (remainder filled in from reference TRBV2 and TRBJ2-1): EPEVTQTPSHQVTQMGQEVILRCVPISNHLYFYWYRQILGQKVEFLVSFYNNEISEKSEIFDDQFSVERPDGSNFTLKIRSTKLEDSAMYFCASLWTETYNEQFFGPGTRLTVL.

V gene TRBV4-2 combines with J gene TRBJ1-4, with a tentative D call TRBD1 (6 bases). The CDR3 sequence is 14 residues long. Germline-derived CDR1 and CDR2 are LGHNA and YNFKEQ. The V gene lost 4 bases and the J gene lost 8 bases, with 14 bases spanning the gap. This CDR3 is CASSPGQFNEKLFF. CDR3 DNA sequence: TGTGCCAGCAGCCCCGGACAGTTTAACGAAAAACTGTTTTTT.

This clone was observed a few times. The CDR3, as DNA: TGTGCCAGCAGGGGACCGGGACAAAGAGACAATGAGCAGTTCTTC. Protein product: CASRGPGQRDNEQFF. V usage is TRBV7-9 and J usage is TRBJ2-1, with D perhaps matching TRBD1 (6 bases). Between the trimmed V and J ends, which lost 6 bases and 5 bases, there was a span of 17 bases. The CDR3 has 15 amino acids. In germline, CDR1 is SEHNR, CDR2 FQNEAQ (reference sequence).

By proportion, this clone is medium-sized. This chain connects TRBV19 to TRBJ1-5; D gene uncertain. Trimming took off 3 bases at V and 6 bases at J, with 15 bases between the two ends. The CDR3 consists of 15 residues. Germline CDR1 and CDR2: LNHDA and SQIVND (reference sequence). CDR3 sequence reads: CASSIGSQAFQPQHF. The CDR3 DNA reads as TGTGCCAGTAGTATCGGGTCCCAGGCGTTTCAGCCCCAGCATTTT.

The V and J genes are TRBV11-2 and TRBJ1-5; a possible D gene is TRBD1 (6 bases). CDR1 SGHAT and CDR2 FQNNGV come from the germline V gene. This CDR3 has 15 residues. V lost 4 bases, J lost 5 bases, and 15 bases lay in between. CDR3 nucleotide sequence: TGTGCCAGCAGCTCGGATGGGGGCGGCTATCAGCCCCAGCATTTT. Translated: CASSSDGGGYQPQHF. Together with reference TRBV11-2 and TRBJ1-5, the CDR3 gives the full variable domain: EAGVAQSPRYKIIEKRQSVAFWCNPISGHATLYWYQQILGQGPKLLIQFQNNGVVDDSQLPKDRFSAERLKGVDSTLKIQPAKLEDSAVYLCASSSDGGGYQPQHFGDGTRLSIL.

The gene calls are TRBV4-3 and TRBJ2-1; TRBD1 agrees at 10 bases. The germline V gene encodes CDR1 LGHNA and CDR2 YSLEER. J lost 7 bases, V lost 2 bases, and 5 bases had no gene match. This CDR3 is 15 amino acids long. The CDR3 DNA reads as TGCGCCAGCAGCCAAAGTGGGGACAGGGGTAATGAGCAGTTCTTC. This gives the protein CASSQSGDRGNEQFF.

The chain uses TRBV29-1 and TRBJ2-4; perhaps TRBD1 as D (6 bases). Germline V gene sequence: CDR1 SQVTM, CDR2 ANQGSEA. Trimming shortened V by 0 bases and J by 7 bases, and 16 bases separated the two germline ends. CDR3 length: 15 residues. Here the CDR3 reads CSVEDPLGDNNIQYF. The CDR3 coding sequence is TGCAGCGTTGAAGACCCACTGGGGGACAATAACATTCAGTACTTC. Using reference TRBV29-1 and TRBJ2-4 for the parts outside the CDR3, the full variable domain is SAVISQKPSRDICQRGTSLTIQCQVDSQVTMMFWYRQQPGQSLTLIATANQGSEATYESGFVIDKFPISRPNLTFSTLTVSNMSPEDSSIYLCSVEDPLGDNNIQYFGAGTRLSVL.